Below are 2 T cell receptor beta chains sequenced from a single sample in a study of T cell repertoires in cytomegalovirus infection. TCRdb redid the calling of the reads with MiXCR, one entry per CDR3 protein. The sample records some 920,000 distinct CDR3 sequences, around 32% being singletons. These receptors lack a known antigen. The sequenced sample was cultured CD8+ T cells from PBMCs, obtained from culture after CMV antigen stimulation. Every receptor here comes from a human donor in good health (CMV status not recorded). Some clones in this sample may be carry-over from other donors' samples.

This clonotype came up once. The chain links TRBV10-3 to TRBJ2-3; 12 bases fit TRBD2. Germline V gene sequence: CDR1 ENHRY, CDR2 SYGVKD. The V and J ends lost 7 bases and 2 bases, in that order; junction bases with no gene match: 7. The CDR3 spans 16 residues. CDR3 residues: CAITATSGGLTDTQYF. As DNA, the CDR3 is TGTGCCATCACCGCGACTAGCGGGGGACTCACAGATACGCAGTATTTT.

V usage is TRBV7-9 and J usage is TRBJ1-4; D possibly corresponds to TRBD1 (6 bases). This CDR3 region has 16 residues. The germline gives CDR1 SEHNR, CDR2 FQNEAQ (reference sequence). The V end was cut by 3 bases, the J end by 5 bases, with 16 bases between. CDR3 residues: CASSLGGGLENEKLFF. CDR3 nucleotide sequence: TGTGCCAGCAGCTTGGGGGGGGGCCTGGAGAATGAAAAACTGTTTTTT.